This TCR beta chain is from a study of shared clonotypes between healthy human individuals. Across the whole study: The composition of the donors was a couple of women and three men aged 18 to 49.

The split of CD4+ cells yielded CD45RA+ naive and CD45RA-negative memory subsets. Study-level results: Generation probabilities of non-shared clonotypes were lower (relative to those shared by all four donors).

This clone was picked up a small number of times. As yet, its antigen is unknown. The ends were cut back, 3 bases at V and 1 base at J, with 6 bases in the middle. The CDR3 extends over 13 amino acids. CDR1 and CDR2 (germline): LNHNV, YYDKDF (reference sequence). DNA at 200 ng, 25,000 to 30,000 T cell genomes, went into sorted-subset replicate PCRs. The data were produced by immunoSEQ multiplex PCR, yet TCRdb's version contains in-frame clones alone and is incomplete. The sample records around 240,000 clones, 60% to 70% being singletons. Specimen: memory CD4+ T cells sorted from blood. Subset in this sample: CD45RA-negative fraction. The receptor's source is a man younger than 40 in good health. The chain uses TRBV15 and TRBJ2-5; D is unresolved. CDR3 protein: CATSRLLQETQYF. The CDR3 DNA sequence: TGTGCCACCAGCAGGTTACTCCAAGAGACCCAGTACTTC. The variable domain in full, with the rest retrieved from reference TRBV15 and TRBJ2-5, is DAMVIQNPRYQVTQFGKPVTLSCSQTLNHNVMYWYQQKSSQAPKLLFHYYDKDFNNEADTPDNFQSRRPNTSFCFLDIRSPGLGDTAMYLCATSRLLQETQYFGPGTRLLVL.